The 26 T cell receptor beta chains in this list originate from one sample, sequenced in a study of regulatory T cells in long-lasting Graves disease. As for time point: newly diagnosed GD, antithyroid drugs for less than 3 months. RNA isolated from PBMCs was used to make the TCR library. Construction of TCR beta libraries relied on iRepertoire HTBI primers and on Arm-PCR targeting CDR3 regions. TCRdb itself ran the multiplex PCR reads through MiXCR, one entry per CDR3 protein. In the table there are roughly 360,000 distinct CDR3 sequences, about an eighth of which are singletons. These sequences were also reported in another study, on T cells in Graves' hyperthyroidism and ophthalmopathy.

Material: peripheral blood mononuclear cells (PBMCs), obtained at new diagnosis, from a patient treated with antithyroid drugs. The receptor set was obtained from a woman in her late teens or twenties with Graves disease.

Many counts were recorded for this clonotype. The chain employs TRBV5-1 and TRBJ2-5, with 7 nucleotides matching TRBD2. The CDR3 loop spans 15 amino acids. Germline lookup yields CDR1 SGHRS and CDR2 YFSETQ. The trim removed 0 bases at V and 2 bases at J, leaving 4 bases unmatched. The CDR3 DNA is TGCGCCAGCAGCTTGGAAGCGGGGCGTCAAGAGACCCAGTACTTC. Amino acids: CASSLEAGRQETQYF.

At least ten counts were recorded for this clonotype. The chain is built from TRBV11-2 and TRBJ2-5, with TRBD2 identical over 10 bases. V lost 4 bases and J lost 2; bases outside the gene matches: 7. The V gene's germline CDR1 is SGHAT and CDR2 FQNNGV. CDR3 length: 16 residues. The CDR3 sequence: CASSSGASGGQETQYF. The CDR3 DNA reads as TGTGCCAGCAGCTCAGGGGCTAGCGGGGGACAAGAGACCCAGTACTTC.

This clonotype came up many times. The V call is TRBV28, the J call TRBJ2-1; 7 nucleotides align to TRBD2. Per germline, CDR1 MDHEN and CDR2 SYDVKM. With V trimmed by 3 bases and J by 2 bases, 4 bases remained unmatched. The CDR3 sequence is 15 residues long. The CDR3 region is CASSLSSGPYNEQFF. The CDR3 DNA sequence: TGTGCCAGCAGTTTGTCTAGCGGACCCTACAATGAGCAGTTCTTC.

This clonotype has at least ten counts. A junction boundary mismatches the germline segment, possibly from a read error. In DNA form, the CDR3 reads TGTGCCAGCAGTGAAAGTAGCTTCGACTTC. It yields the protein CASSESSFDF. J is TRBJ2-1 and V is TRBV2; unclear D gene. Germline CDR1 SNHLY, CDR2 FYNNEI. The length of the CDR3 is 10 residues.

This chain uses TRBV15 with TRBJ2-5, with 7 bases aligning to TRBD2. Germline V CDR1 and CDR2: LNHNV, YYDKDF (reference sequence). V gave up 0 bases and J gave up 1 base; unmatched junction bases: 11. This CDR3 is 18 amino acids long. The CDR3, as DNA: TGTGCCACCAGCAGAGATCTTATCGGGGCTAGCGGCCAAGAGACCCAGTACTTC. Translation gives CATSRDLIGASGQETQYF.

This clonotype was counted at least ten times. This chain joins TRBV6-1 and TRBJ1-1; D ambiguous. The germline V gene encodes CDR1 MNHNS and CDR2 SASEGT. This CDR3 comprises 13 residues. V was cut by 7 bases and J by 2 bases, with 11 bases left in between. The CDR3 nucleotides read TGTGCCAGCAACCCCGGAAGAAACACTGAAGCTTTCTTT. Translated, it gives CASNPGRNTEAFF.

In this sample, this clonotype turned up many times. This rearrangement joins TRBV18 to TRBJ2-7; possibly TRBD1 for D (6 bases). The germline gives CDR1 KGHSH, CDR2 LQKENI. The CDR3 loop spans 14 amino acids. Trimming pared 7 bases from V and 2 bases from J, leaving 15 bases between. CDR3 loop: CASFAYAGAYEQYF. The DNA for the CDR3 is TGTGCCAGCTTCGCTTACGCAGGGGCCTACGAGCAGTACTTC.

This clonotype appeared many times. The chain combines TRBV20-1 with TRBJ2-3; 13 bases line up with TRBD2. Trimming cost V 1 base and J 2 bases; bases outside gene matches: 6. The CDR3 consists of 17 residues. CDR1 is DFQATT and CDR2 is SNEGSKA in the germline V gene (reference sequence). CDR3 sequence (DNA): TGCAGTGCTAGAGGACTAGCGGGAGGTTTGGACACAGATACGCAGTATTTT. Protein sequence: CSARGLAGGLDTDTQYF.

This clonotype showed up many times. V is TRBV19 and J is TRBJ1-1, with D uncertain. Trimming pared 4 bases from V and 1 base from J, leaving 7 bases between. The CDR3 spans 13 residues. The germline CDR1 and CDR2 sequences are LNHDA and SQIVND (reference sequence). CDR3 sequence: CASSTPKNTEAFF. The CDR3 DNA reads TGTGCCAGTAGTACCCCCAAGAACACTGAAGCTTTCTTT.

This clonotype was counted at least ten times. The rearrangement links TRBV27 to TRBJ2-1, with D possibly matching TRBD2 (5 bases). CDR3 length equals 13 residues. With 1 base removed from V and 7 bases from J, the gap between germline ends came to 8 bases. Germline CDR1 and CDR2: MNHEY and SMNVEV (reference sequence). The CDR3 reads CASSLWRGNEQFF. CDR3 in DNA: TGTGCCAGCAGTTTATGGAGAGGGAATGAGCAGTTCTTC.

The CDR3 protein is CSASGRLAGRGEQYF. CDR3 bases: TGCAGTGCTAGCGGTCGGCTAGCGGGCAGGGGCGAGCAGTACTTC. The chain links TRBV20-1 to TRBJ2-7, with TRBD2 identical over 8 bases. Germline V gene lookup returns CDR1 DFQATT and CDR2 SNEGSKA (reference sequence). The CDR3 is 15 amino acids. V shed 3 bases and J 6 bases; nucleotides not matched to a gene: 13.

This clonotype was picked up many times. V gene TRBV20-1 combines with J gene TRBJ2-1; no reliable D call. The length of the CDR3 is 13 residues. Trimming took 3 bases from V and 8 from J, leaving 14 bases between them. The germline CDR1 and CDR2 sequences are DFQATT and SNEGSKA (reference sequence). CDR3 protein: CSASPSTSYEQFF. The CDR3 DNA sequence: TGCAGTGCTAGCCCGTCAACGAGTTATGAGCAGTTCTTC.

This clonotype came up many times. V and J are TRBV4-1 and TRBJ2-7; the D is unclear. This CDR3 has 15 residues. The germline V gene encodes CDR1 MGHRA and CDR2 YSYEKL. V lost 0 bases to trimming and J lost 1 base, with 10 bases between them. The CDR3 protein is CASSQDRLGSYEQYF. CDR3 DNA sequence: TGCGCCAGCAGCCAAGATAGGTTAGGGTCCTACGAGCAGTACTTC.

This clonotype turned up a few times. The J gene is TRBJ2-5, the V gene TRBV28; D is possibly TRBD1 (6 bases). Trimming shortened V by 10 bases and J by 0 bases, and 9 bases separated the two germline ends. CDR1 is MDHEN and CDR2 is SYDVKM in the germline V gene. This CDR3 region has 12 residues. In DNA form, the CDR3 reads TGTGCCATAGGGGGAAACCAAGAGACCCAGTACTTC. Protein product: CAIGGNQETQYF.

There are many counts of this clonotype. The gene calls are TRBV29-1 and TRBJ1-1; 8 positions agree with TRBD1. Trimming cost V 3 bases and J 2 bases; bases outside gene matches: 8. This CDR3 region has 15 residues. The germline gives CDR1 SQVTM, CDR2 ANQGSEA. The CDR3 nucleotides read TGCAGCGTTGATGCCCCCAGGGGGCTAAACACTGAAGCTTTCTTT. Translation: CSVDAPRGLNTEAFF.

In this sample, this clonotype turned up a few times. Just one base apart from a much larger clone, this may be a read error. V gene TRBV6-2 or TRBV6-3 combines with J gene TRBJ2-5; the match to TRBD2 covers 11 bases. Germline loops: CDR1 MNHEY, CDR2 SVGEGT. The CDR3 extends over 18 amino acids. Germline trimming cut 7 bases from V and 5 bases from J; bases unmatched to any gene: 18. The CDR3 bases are TGTGCCAGCAACGTCCCTCGTGATAGCGGGAGGGCACGGGAGACCCAGTACTTC. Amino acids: CASNVPRDSGRARETQYF.

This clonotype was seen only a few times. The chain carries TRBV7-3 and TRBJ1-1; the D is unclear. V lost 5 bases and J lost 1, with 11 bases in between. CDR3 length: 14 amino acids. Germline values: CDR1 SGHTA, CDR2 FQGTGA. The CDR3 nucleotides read TGTGCCAGCAGCCCAACCCCTCAGAACACTGAAGCTTTCTTT. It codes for CASSPTPQNTEAFF.

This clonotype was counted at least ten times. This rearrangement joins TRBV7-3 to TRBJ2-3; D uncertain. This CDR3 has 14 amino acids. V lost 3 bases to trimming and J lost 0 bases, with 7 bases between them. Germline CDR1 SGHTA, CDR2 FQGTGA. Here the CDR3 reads CASSFADSTDTQYF. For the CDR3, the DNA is TGTGCCAGCAGCTTCGCGGATAGCACAGATACGCAGTATTTT.

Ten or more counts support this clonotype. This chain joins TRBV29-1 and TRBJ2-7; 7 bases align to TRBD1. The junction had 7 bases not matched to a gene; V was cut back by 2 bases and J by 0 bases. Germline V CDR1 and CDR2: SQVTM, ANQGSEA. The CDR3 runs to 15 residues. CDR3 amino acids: CSVELPGTDSYEQYF. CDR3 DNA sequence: TGCAGCGTTGAACTCCCCGGGACAGACTCCTACGAGCAGTACTTC.

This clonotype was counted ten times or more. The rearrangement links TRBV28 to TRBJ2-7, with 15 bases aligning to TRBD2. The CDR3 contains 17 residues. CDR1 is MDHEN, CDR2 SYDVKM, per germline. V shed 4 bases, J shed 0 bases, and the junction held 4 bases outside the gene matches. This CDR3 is CASSWTSGRGSSYEQYF. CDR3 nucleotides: TGTGCCAGCAGTTGGACTAGCGGGAGGGGGAGCTCCTACGAGCAGTACTTC.

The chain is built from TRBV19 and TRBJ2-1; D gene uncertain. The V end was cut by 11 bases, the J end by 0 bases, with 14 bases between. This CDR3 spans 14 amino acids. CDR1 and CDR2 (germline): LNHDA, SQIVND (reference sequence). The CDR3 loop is CAVSRIASYNEQFF. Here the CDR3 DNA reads TGTGCCGTCAGTAGGATCGCCTCCTACAATGAGCAGTTCTTC. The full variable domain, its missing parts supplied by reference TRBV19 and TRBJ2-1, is DGGITQSPKYLFRKEGQNVTLSCEQNLNHDAMYWYRQDPGQGLRLIYYSQIVNDFQKGDIAEGYSVSREKKESFPLTVTSAQKNPTAFYLCAVSRIASYNEQFFGPGTRLTVL.

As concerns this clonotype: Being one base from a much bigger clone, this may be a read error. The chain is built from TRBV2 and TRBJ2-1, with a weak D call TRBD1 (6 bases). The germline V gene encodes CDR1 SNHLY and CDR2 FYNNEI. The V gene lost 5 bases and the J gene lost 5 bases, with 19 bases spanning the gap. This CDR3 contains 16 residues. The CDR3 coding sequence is TGTGCCAGCAGTAAAATCCGGGACACCATTGACAATGAGCAGTTCTTC. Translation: CASSKIRDTIDNEQFF.

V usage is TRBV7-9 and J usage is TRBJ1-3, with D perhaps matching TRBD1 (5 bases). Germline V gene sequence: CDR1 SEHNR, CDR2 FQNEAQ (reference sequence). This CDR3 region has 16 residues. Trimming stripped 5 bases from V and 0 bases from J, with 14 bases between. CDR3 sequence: CASSRRPQGSGNTIYF. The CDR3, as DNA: TGTGCCAGCAGCCGTCGCCCCCAGGGCTCTGGAAACACCATATATTTT.

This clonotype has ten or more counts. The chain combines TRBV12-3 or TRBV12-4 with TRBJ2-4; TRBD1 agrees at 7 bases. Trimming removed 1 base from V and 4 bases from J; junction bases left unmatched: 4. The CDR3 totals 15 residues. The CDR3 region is CASSLEGTAKNIQYF. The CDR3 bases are TGTGCCAGCAGTTTAGAGGGGACAGCTAAAAACATTCAGTACTTC.

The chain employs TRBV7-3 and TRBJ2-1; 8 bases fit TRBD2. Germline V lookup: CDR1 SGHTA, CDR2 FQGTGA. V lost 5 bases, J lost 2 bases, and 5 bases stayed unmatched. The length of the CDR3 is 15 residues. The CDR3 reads CASSESGSPYNEQFF. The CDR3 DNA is TGTGCCAGCAGCGAAAGCGGGAGCCCCTACAATGAGCAGTTCTTC.

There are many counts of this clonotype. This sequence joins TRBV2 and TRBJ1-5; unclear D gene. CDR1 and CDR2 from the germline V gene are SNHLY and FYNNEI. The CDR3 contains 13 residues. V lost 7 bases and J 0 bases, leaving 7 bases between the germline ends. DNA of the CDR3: TGTGCCAGCAACAGAGGTAGCAATCAGCCCCAGCATTTT. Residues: CASNRGSNQPQHF.